A selection of T cell receptor beta chains follows, all from one sample in a study of blood T cell repertoires in COVID-19. Assay: immunoSEQ multiplex PCR; the TCRdb copy retains only in-frame clones and omits some. The data hold around 80,000 clones, with 65% to 85% observed a single time. What was sequenced was peripheral blood. The receptor set was obtained from a woman over 75 with active or convalescent COVID-19. The CDR3 runs from the conserved cysteine through the conserved F or W. The order of the fields is D gene, clone size, V gene, J gene, CDR3 DNA, CDR3 protein. D genes are given only for firm matches. Only some rows state a clone size, as once, few, many or a class for expanded clones.

-	once	TRBV28	TRBJ1-4	TGTGCCAGCAGAGGGGGATTAAATGAAAAACTGTTTTTT	CASRGGLNEKLFF
-	-	TRBV27	TRBJ1-5	TGTGCCAGCAGTTTGGTCGGGCAGCCCCAGCATTTT	CASSLVGQPQHF
TRBD1	once	TRBV11-3	TRBJ1-4	TGTGCCAGCAGCTCCGGGCTCTCGACAGGGAGAGGTGAAAAACTGTTTTTT	CASSSGLSTGRGEKLFF
-	-	TRBV4-3	TRBJ1-4	TGCGCCAGCAGCCAAGAGGGAGGGATTAATGAAAAACTGTTTTTT	CASSQEGGINEKLFF
TRBD1	once	TRBV11-3	TRBJ2-3	TGTGCCAGCAGAGGGACAGGGTCAGATACGCAGTATTTT	CASRGTGSDTQYF
-	few	TRBV5-6	TRBJ1-1	TGTGCCAGCAGCTTGAGACTGTTGAACACTGAAGCTTTCTTT	CASSLRLLNTEAFF
TRBD2	-	TRBV4-1	TRBJ2-5	TGCGCCAGCAGCCAAAACCACCCCCCAACTAGCGGCCAAGAGACCCAGTACTTC	CASSQNHPPTSGQETQYF
-	-	TRBV19	TRBJ1-2	TGTGCCAGTAGTGATACAGGGCAGTGGAGCTATGGCTACACCTTC	CASSDTGQWSYGYTF
-	-	TRBV30	TRBJ1-2	TGTGCCTGGAGTCCCCGTGCGGCCGGCGGCTACACCTTC	CAWSPRAAGGYTF
-	once	TRBV6-5	TRBJ1-1	TGTGCCAGCAGTCCCCCGGGATGGAGGACTGAAGCTTTCTTT	CASSPPGWRTEAFF
-	-	TRBV7-2	TRBJ2-2	TGTGCCAGCAGCTTTGGGGGCCCCACCGGGGAGCTGTTTTTT	CASSFGGPTGELFF
TRBD1	-	TRBV18	TRBJ2-2	TGTGCCAGCTCACCCAGGGGGCTGGGGGAGCTGTTTTTT	CASSPRGLGELFF
-	-	TRBV4-1	TRBJ1-3	TGCGCCAGCAGCCAACGGGGCCCGGGGGTTGGGAGTGGAAACACCATATATTTT	CASSQRGPGVGSGNTIYF
TRBD2	once	TRBV2	TRBJ2-7	TGTGCCGACCGGGCTAGCGGGGGGGCGGCCGAGCAGTACTTC	CADRASGGAAEQYF
TRBD1	-	TRBV19	TRBJ1-5	TGTGCCAGTAGTGGTACAGGGGGCGTAGACAATCAGCCCCAGCATTTT	CASSGTGGVDNQPQHF
-	-	TRBV7-2	TRBJ2-3	TGTGCCAGCAGCTTTAGAGAGTGGGATACGCAGTATTTT	CASSFREWDTQYF
-	-	TRBV24-1	TRBJ2-1	TGTGCCACCAGTGATTTGGTCCCGGGGAGCTCCTACAATGAGCAGTTCTTC	CATSDLVPGSSYNEQFF
-	-	TRBV28	TRBJ1-4	TGTGCCAGCAGTTCGGGGGTGCCGGCCGAAAAACTGTTTTTT	CASSSGVPAEKLFF
-	few	TRBV4-2	TRBJ2-3	TGTGCCAGCAGCCAGGCCCTAGCTGACGACAAGTCAAGCACAGATACGCAGTATTTT	CASSQALADDKSSTDTQYF
TRBD1	-	TRBV7-9	TRBJ1-1	TGTGCCATCAGGGGGCTAAACACTGAAGCTTTCTTT	CAIRGLNTEAFF
-	-	TRBV18	TRBJ1-2	TGTGCCAGCTCACCGTCCCAGGGGACAGGCTACACCTTC	CASSPSQGTGYTF
TRBD2	-	TRBV30	TRBJ2-2	TGTGCCTGGAGTCTGGGGACTAGCGGGAAGAACACCGGGGAGCTGTTTTTT	CAWSLGTSGKNTGELFF
-	-	TRBV19	TRBJ2-4	TGTGCCAGTAGTCTACTCGTGGGGCTAGCCAAAAACATTCAGTACTTC	CASSLLVGLAKNIQYF
-	-	TRBV6-5	TRBJ2-1	TGTGCCAGCAGCATCCGCCGGGGCAATGAGCAGTTCTTC	CASSIRRGNEQFF
TRBD2	-	TRBV10-3	TRBJ2-2	TGTGCCATCAGTGAAGGACTAGCGGGGGGCTATGGCGGGGAGCTGTTTTTT	CAISEGLAGGYGGELFF
-	-	TRBV30	TRBJ2-5	TGTGCCTGGAGTGTCGGGTACCAAGAGACCCAGTACTTC	CAWSVGYQETQYF
-	once	TRBV6-5	TRBJ1-2	TGTGCCAGCCAGGGAATCGGCATATCAAACTATGGCTACACCTTC	CASQGIGISNYGYTF
TRBD1	-	TRBV28	TRBJ2-5	TGTGCCAGCAGTCGGACAGGTTTTGGAGAGACCCAGTACTTC	CASSRTGFGETQYF
TRBD2	-	TRBV30	TRBJ2-1	TGTGCCTGGAGTGCGACCGGGACTAGCGGGGGGGCCGGGTCCTACAATGAGCAGTTCTTC	CAWSATGTSGGAGSYNEQFF
-	-	TRBV28	TRBJ1-2	TGTGCCAGCAGTTTACAAGACAGGTACTATGGCTACACCTTC	CASSLQDRYYGYTF
TRBD2	-	TRBV11-3	TRBJ2-3	TGTGCCAGCAGCCTTTCATGGACTAGCGAAGATCCAGATACGCAGTATTTT	CASSLSWTSEDPDTQYF
TRBD2	-	TRBV19	TRBJ2-3	TGTGCCAGTAGTATCCCGACTAGCGGGCCTCGGGTAGATACGCAGTATTTT	CASSIPTSGPRVDTQYF
-	-	TRBV3-1/TRBV3-2	TRBJ2-5	TGTGCCAGCAGCCAAGGTTCTAGACAGGAGCAAGAGACCCAGTACTTC	CASSQGSRQEQETQYF
-	once	TRBV6-6	TRBJ1-2	TGTGCCAGCAGTTATGGCGGGGGCCAGGGAGGCTACACCTTC	CASSYGGGQGGYTF
-	medium-sized	TRBV4-1	TRBJ2-7	TGCGCCAGCAGCGCGACGGGGAGCTCCTACGAGCAGTACTTC	CASSATGSSYEQYF
-	-	TRBV30	TRBJ2-7	TGTGCCTGGAGGAGGACGGGATCCTACGAGCAGTACTTC	CAWRRTGSYEQYF
-	-	TRBV3-1/TRBV3-2	TRBJ2-5	TGTGCCAGCAGTCAAGAAGGAGGCCCCGGGGGTCAAGAGACCCAGTACTTC	CASSQEGGPGGQETQYF
-	-	TRBV19	TRBJ1-2	TGTGCCAGTAGTCAGGGCCCCGTTGAGGGCTACACCTTC	CASSQGPVEGYTF
-	once	TRBV5-6	TRBJ1-6	TGTGCCAGCAGCTCGACCAGGGGCTCCTATAATTCACCCCTCCACTTT	CASSSTRGSYNSPLHF
TRBD2	-	TRBV10-3	TRBJ2-3	TGTGCCCTCCGCCAGCGGGACACAGATACGCAGTATTTT	CALRQRDTDTQYF
-	-	TRBV5-4	TRBJ2-2	TGTGCCAGCAGCTTGGATATTAGCGGCACCGGGGAGCTGTTTTTT	CASSLDISGTGELFF
-	medium-sized	TRBV7-2	TRBJ1-1	TGTGCCAGCAGCTTATTTCCAGAAATGCTTACCATGAACACTGAAGCTTTCTTT	CASSLFPEMLTMNTEAFF
TRBD2	-	TRBV27	TRBJ2-5	TGTGCCAGCAGTTTACAATCCGGGACTAGCGGGAGGGAGGAGACCCAGTACTTC	CASSLQSGTSGREETQYF
TRBD2	-	TRBV4-1	TRBJ2-7	TGCGCCAGCAGCCAAGAATCGTCCCCAGCGGGGGAATCCTACGAGCAGTACTTC	CASSQESSPAGESYEQYF
-	-	TRBV9	TRBJ1-1	TGTGCCAGCAGCGTTTCGGGAATTGCTGAAGCTTTCTTT	CASSVSGIAEAFF